The TCR beta chain described here comes from a study of blood T cell repertoires in COVID-19. On the study more broadly: Material from acute and convalescent COVID-19 was sourced from the United States, Italy and Spain. PBMCs, B-cell-depleted T cells, or T cells provided the cDNA or gDNA that made up the material.

As handled by the study authors: Nucleated cell counts were estimated from reference gene primer amplification. Clones were sequenced by immunoSEQ multiplex PCR, and TCRdb holds only the in-frame ones, with some missing. V and J calls plus clone size are reproduced from that table; the DNA served to infer D and trimming. The sample contains approximately 260,000 clones, roughly 80% of which appear only once. Per germline, CDR1 ENHRY and CDR2 SYGVKD. This CDR3 contains 14 residues. V lost 6 bases and J 0 bases, leaving 11 bases between the germline ends. This clone was recorded once. Sequencing was done on a sample of peripheral blood. The sequence derives from a man aged 55 to 69 who had recovered from COVID-19. V usage is TRBV10-3 and J usage is TRBJ1-1; D possibly corresponds to TRBD1 (6 bases). CDR3 coding DNA: TGTGCCATCAGGGACGGACAGATGAACACTGAAGCTTTCTTT. Its translation: CAIRDGQMNTEAFF.